This passage covers 12 T cell receptor beta chains from one sample sequenced in a study of cytomegalovirus exposure and HLA in healthy donors. The PCR had 60 Vbeta and 13 Jbeta primers. The method was immunoSEQ multiplex PCR; TCRdb's version includes in-frame clones alone and lacks a portion of them. This table holds some 70,000 clones. Material: PBMCs. These receptors originate from a man aged 35 to 55 in good health and CMV-seronegative.

This chain uses TRBV4-2 with TRBJ1-2; no clear D gene. CDR3 length: 14 residues. CDR1 LGHNA and CDR2 YNFKEQ come from the germline V gene. V lost 0 bases and J lost 1, with 6 bases in between. The CDR3 nucleotides read TGTGCCAGCAGCCAAGAAGGAGATAACTATGGCTACACCTTC. Protein product: CASSQEGDNYGYTF.

The chain couples TRBV19 to TRBJ2-5, with unresolved D. The J call could be wrong; TRBJ2-7 is a better fit for the DNA end. The V gene's germline CDR1 is LNHDA and CDR2 SQIVND (reference sequence). This CDR3 has 13 residues. The CDR3 reads CASSMRISYEQYF. The CDR3 DNA is TGTGCCAGTAGTATGAGGATCTCCTACGAGCAGTACTTC.

The chain's CDR3 is CASSGPGAAYNEQFF. The CDR3 nucleotides read TGTGCCAGCAGCGGACCAGGGGCCGCTTACAATGAGCAGTTCTTC. The rearrangement links TRBV9 to TRBJ2-1; possibly TRBD1 for D (6 bases). The ends were cut back, 3 bases at V and 4 bases at J, with 14 bases in the middle. Germline V gene sequence: CDR1 SGDLS, CDR2 YYNGEE. CDR3 length: 15 residues.

The J gene is TRBJ1-2, the V gene TRBV30, with D possibly matching TRBD1 (5 bases). The V end lost 2 bases, the J end lost 5 bases, and 9 bases lay between the germline ends. Germline values: CDR1 GTSNPN, CDR2 SVGIG (reference sequence). The CDR3 loop spans 12 amino acids. The CDR3 is CAWSFSGYGYTF. CDR3 DNA: TGTGCCTGGAGTTTCTCAGGGTATGGCTACACCTTC.

The chain recombines TRBV9 with TRBJ2-7, with 10 bases matching TRBD2. Germline V gene data show CDR1 as SGDLS and CDR2 as YYNGEE. V was pared by 0 bases and J by 6 bases, with 9 bases of the junction left unmatched. The CDR3 has 16 amino acids. The chain's CDR3 is CASSVAGSGGRGEQYF. CDR3 bases: TGTGCCAGCAGCGTAGCAGGTAGCGGGGGGCGTGGCGAGCAGTACTTC.

The rearrangement links TRBV7-8 to TRBJ2-1; the D gene is possibly TRBD2 (5 bases). V lost 5 bases and J lost 0, with 17 bases in between. This CDR3 is built from 17 residues. Looked up from germline, CDR1 is SGHVS and CDR2 is FQNEAQ. CDR3 nucleotides: TGTGCCAGCAGCGCCCGTCGGGGTGGGAGCTCCTACAATGAGCAGTTCTTC. This gives the protein CASSARRGGSSYNEQFF.

The chain uses TRBV19 and TRBJ2-2; D might be TRBD2 (6 bases). CDR1 is LNHDA, CDR2 SQIVND, per germline (reference sequence). This CDR3 contains 15 residues. V shed 4 bases and J shed 8 bases, with 17 bases lying between them. CDR3 bases: TGTGCCAGTAGTACCCCGCCGGGGGAAGGGGGGGAGCTGTTTTTT. Translation gives CASSTPPGEGGELFF. Combining the CDR3 with reference TRBV19 and TRBJ2-2 gives the whole variable domain DGGITQSPKYLFRKEGQNVTLSCEQNLNHDAMYWYRQDPGQGLRLIYYSQIVNDFQKGDIAEGYSVSREKKESFPLTVTSAQKNPTAFYLCASSTPPGEGGELFFGEGSRLTVL.

The chain recombines TRBV21-1 with TRBJ1-5; the table's D call, TRBD1, has no DNA check behind it. TRBV21-1 is a recognized pseudogene. The CDR3 is made up of 15 amino acids. CDR3 DNA: TGTGCCAGCAGCAAGACAGGGGTCCCCTATCAGCCCCAGCATTTT. It is translated as CASSKTGVPYQPQHF.

The CDR3 here is CASSLIPKSHNTEAFF. In DNA form, the CDR3 reads TGTGCCAGCAGCTTAATCCCCAAATCACACAACACTGAAGCTTTCTTT. The rearrangement uses TRBV7-2 and TRBJ1-1; no reliable D call. Germline V gene data show CDR1 as SGHTA and CDR2 as FQGNSA. This CDR3 has 16 amino acids. Trimming removed 2 bases at V and 2 bases at J, with 15 bases between.

The rearrangement links TRBV6-1 to TRBJ1-5, with 9 positions matching TRBD1. J lost 7 bases, V lost 4 bases, and 8 bases had no gene match. CDR3 length: 15 amino acids. Per germline, CDR1 MNHNS and CDR2 SASEGT. The CDR3 DNA reads as TGTGCCAGCAGTGTGGACAGGGGAGCAGAACAGCCCCAGCATTTT. Amino acid sequence: CASSVDRGAEQPQHF.

The genes are TRBV29-1 and TRBJ2-5; 10 nucleotides align to TRBD1. Trimming took 7 bases from V and 1 from J; bases not matched to a gene: 6. The CDR3 is 14 residues long. Germline loops: CDR1 SQVTM, CDR2 ANQGSEA. The CDR3 sequence: CSAKGDRGQETQYF. DNA for the CDR3: TGCAGCGCTAAAGGGGACAGGGGCCAAGAGACCCAGTACTTC.

The chain carries TRBV30 and TRBJ1-4; D ambiguous. Germline V gene sequence: CDR1 GTSNPN, CDR2 SVGIG (reference sequence). Trimming removed 1 base at V and 3 bases at J, with 9 bases between. This CDR3 has 14 amino acids. As DNA, the CDR3 is TGTGCCTGGAGTGATAGTGCATCTAATGAAAAACTGTTTTTT. Encoded protein: CAWSDSASNEKLFF.